The clone carrying this T cell receptor beta chain was counted only a few times. Its antigen is not identified. This entry comes from a study of T-cell memory formation after mild COVID-19. Study information: Largely donor-specific TCR clusters were found.

Overall study results and limits: Clones contracting day 15 to 85 were balanced CD4/CD8; later expanders leaned CD4+. Several responding clones turned up in pre-infection memory, indicating that cross-reactive memory may have taken part. A second wave of clones peaked on day 37, and their SARS-CoV-2 specificity went unconfirmed.

Trimming took off 4 bases at V and 1 base at J, with 4 bases between the two ends. This CDR3 is built from 12 residues. Each CDR3 protein gets one entry after TCRdb re-called the 5' RACE reads with MiXCR. This table holds 140,000 to 150,000 distinct CDR3 sequences, about 25% found once. This TCR was sampled from an adult woman who had mild COVID-19 (a few samples of this study predate the infection). Cell type and time point are not known. Source material: PBMCs or a T cell subset sorted from them (not recorded which). The chain uses TRBV12-3 or TRBV12-4 and TRBJ1-1; D uncertain. The CDR3 sequence is CASSSPNTEAFF. Here the CDR3 DNA reads TGTGCCAGCAGTTCCCCGAACACTGAAGCTTTCTTT.